This entry concerns a single T cell receptor beta chain. The source of the sample is a study of blood T cell repertoires in COVID-19. Study-wide context: Samples taken during acute and convalescent COVID-19 were collected in the United States, Italy and Spain.

TCRdb keeps only in-frame clones here, not all; method: immunoSEQ multiplex PCR. The sample carries hundreds of thousands of clones, approximately 87% recorded once. The length of the CDR3 is 15 residues. The germline gives CDR1 SEHNR, CDR2 FQNEAQ (reference sequence). Germline trimming cut 4 bases from V and 7 bases from J; bases unmatched to any gene: 5. The V gene is TRBV7-9, the J gene TRBJ1-4; 11 positions match TRBD1. The sample comprised peripheral blood. This clonotype originated in a woman in her 50s who had recovered from COVID-19. This CDR3 reads CASSSTGTGGEKLFF. CDR3 DNA: TGTGCCAGCAGCTCGACCGGGACAGGGGGTGAAAAACTGTTTTTT.